The 27 T cell receptor beta chains presented below share a single source sample, sequenced in a study of blood T cells in healthy people across ages. Primers used in a second PCR of roughly 6 to 12 cycles were a sample-barcoded 5' primer and a J-beta primer mix. Via MiXCR, TCRdb re-called the 5' RACE reads, giving one row per CDR3 protein. The table shows around 1.1 million distinct CDR3 sequences, with 35% to 45% occurring only once. The sequenced sample consisted of blood. The receptor set was obtained from a man younger than 35 in good health.

The genes are TRBV28 and TRBJ2-7, with 10 positions matching TRBD1. With V trimmed by 4 bases and J by 2 bases, 14 bases remained unmatched. The CDR3 totals 18 residues. Germline CDR1 reads MDHEN; CDR2 reads SYDVKM. Here the CDR3 DNA reads TGTGCCAGCAGTTCCATCTACAGTCGGACAGGGGGGACCTACGAGCAGTACTTC. Translation gives CASSSIYSRTGGTYEQYF.

In DNA form, the CDR3 reads TGTGCCAGCGCGGGCGGGGGGTCCAATGAGCAGTTCTTC. Translation: CASAGGGSNEQFF. The gene calls are TRBV9 and TRBJ2-1, with 8 bases matching TRBD2. V trimming: 7 bases; J trimming: 6 bases; junction bases outside the gene matches: 6. This CDR3 has 13 amino acids. In germline, CDR1 is SGDLS, CDR2 YYNGEE.

This clonotype showed up just a few times. The CDR3 protein is CASSWGQGLEAFF. In DNA, the CDR3 is TGTGCCAGCAGCTGGGGACAGGGGCTAGAAGCTTTCTTT. The chain links TRBV7-2 to TRBJ1-1; 10 bases match TRBD1. V dropped 4 bases and J dropped 8; count of bases not matched to a gene: 4. Germline V CDR1 and CDR2: SGHTA, FQGNSA. This CDR3 is 13 amino acids long.

This clonotype showed up just a few times. The rearrangement joins TRBV6-2 or TRBV6-3 to TRBJ2-3; TRBD2 matches 9 bases. J lost 3 bases, V lost 6 bases, and 13 bases had no gene match. Per the germline V gene, CDR1 is MNHEY and CDR2 is SVGEGT. The CDR3 sequence is 17 residues long. This CDR3 reads CASRQTKRGANTDTQYF. The CDR3 nucleotides are TGTGCCAGCAGACAGACGAAGCGGGGGGCCAATACAGATACGCAGTATTTT.

This clonotype came up a few times. The chain employs TRBV6-2 or TRBV6-3 and TRBJ2-4; TRBD1 might be the D (5 bases). Germline CDR1 reads MNHEY; CDR2 reads SVGEGT. V was clipped by 5 bases and J by 13 bases, with 12 bases between them. The CDR3 is 11 amino acids. The CDR3 DNA follows: TGTGCCAGCAGTCTTGGACACCTGCAGTACTTC. Protein sequence: CASSLGHLQYF.

As regards this clonotype: A much larger clone is a single base away; this may be a read error. The chain employs TRBV12-3 or TRBV12-4 and TRBJ1-2, with TRBD1 matching 7 bases. Trimming took 5 bases from V and 5 from J; bases not matched to a gene: 8. The CDR3 is 14 amino acids. CDR3 sequence reads: CASSVTGAGYGYTF. The CDR3 bases are TGTGCCAGCAGTGTAACAGGGGCAGGGTATGGCTACACCTTC.

The chain couples TRBV6-5 to TRBJ2-3; TRBD2 matches at 7 bases. After removal of 0 bases from V and 2 bases from J, the junction contained 8 bases not matched to a gene. The CDR3 runs 17 residues. Looked up from germline, CDR1 is MNHEY and CDR2 is SVGAGI. The CDR3 DNA follows: TGTGCCAGCAGTTACTCGATGTCTAGCGGAGTCACAGATACGCAGTATTTT. Residues: CASSYSMSSGVTDTQYF.

This clonotype was detected only a few times. The CDR3 bases are TGTGCCATCAGTGAGTCCGGGACTCTTAGCACAGATACGCAGTATTTT. Its translation is CAISESGTLSTDTQYF. The chain joins TRBV10-3 to TRBJ2-3, with D perhaps TRBD2 (6 bases). The V end lost 0 bases, the J end lost 0 bases, and 10 bases lay between the germline ends. Germline CDR1 reads ENHRY; CDR2 reads SYGVKD. The CDR3 consists of 16 residues.

There are a few counts of this clonotype. In DNA form, the CDR3 reads TGCAGCGTTGTACAGGGAGGTGCGGGCACTGAAGCTTTCTTT. Translating gives CSVVQGGAGTEAFF. The chain joins TRBV29-1 to TRBJ1-1, with a possible D match to TRBD1 (6 bases). Germline V lookup: CDR1 SQVTM, CDR2 ANQGSEA. This CDR3 region has 14 residues. Trimming took 4 bases from V and 4 from J, leaving 16 bases between them.

This chain uses TRBV28 with TRBJ1-2; D may be TRBD1 (6 bases). Germline V CDR1 and CDR2: MDHEN, SYDVKM. The ends were cut back, 5 bases at V and 1 base at J, with 17 bases in the middle. The CDR3 extends over 16 amino acids. CDR3 sequence reads: CASSPPPRQVNYGYTF. CDR3 nucleotides: TGTGCCAGCAGTCCTCCCCCCCGACAGGTTAACTATGGCTACACCTTC.

This clonotype showed up just a few times. The chain uses TRBV4-3 and TRBJ2-2; 9 bases match TRBD1. Germline values: CDR1 LGHNA, CDR2 YSLEER. The CDR3 covers 18 residues. V lost 0 bases, J lost 7 bases, and 12 bases stayed unmatched. Written as DNA, the CDR3 is TGCGCCAGCAGCCAAGACCTAGTTGGGACAGGGTTTCACGGGGAGCTGTTTTTT. It is translated as CASSQDLVGTGFHGELFF.

The CDR3 loop is CASSQVARGPFTGELFF. The CDR3 DNA is TGTGCCAGCAGCCAAGTGGCGAGGGGGCCTTTCACCGGGGAGCTGTTTTTT. The genes are TRBV3-1 and TRBJ2-2, with TRBD1 matching 7 bases. The CDR3 totals 17 residues. Unmatched junction bases numbered 9, after V lost 1 base and J lost 4 bases. CDR1 is LGHDT and CDR2 is YNNKEL in the germline V gene (reference sequence).

This clonotype came up many times. The CDR3 loop is CASSQGNSPLHF. The DNA for the CDR3 is TGCGCCAGCAGCCAGGGTAATTCACCCCTCCACTTT. The chain links TRBV4-1 to TRBJ1-6; D remains ambiguous. The CDR3 contains 12 residues. The ends were cut back, 3 bases at V and 6 bases at J, with 3 bases in the middle. Germline V gene data show CDR1 as MGHRA and CDR2 as YSYEKL.

The DNA of the CDR3 is TGTGCCAGCAGCTTAGATGCCGCAGGTCTCACAGATACGCAGTATTTT. It yields the protein CASSLDAAGLTDTQYF. This chain connects TRBV7-2 to TRBJ2-3, with D unresolved. In germline, CDR1 is SGHTA, CDR2 FQGNSA. V was clipped by 1 base and J by 2 bases, with 13 bases between them. The CDR3 extends over 16 amino acids.

This clonotype was counted only a few times. The chain employs TRBV6-6 and TRBJ2-1, with TRBD1 identical over 9 bases. Losses at the gene ends were 0 bases for V and 7 bases for J; bases not matched to a gene: 4. Germline CDR1 MNHNY, CDR2 SVGAGI (reference sequence). This CDR3 spans 15 amino acids. CDR3 bases: TGTGCCAGCAGTTACTCTCGGGACAGGGAAAATGAGCAGTTCTTC. Amino acid sequence: CASSYSRDRENEQFF.

Details on this clonotype: One junction end disagrees with the germline gene, perhaps due to a read error. This chain links TRBV27 with TRBJ2-1; D may be TRBD1 (5 bases). This CDR3 comprises 13 residues. The germline CDR1 and CDR2 sequences are MNHEY and SMNVEV (reference sequence). The CDR3 reads CAGSDRVQHEQFF. CDR3 in DNA: TGTGCCGGCAGTGACAGAGTTCAACATGAGCAGTTCTTC.

The J gene is TRBJ1-1, the V gene TRBV6-6; 7 bases align to TRBD1. The CDR3 covers 15 residues. Trimming took 5 bases from V and 3 from J; bases not matched to a gene: 9. CDR1 MNHNY and CDR2 SVGAGI come from the germline V gene (reference sequence). The CDR3 region has the DNA TGTGCCAGCAGTGTAAAAAGGGGGCGGGACACTGAAGCTTTCTTT. Its protein is CASSVKRGRDTEAFF.

The chain uses TRBV5-1 and TRBJ2-7; D uncertain. V was cut by 5 bases and J by 0 bases, with 15 bases left in between. There are 15 residues in the CDR3. CDR1 and CDR2 from the germline V gene are SGHRS and YFSETQ. The CDR3 is CASSSLGWHSYEQYF. CDR3 DNA: TGCGCCAGCAGTTCCCTTGGCTGGCACTCCTACGAGCAGTACTTC. Complete variable domain (other parts from reference TRBV5-1 and TRBJ2-7): KAGVTQTPRYLIKTRGQQVTLSCSPISGHRSVSWYQQTPGQGLQFLFEYFSETQRNKGNFPGRFSGRQFSNSRSEMNVSTLELGDSALYLCASSSLGWHSYEQYFGPGTRLTVT.

This clonotype has more than one count but fewer than ten. The rearrangement uses TRBV6-8 and TRBJ1-5; 8 nucleotides line up with TRBD1. CDR1 and CDR2 from the germline V gene are MNHGY and SAAAGT. The CDR3 is made up of 14 amino acids. Unmatched junction bases numbered 2, after V lost 0 bases and J lost 7 bases. DNA for the CDR3: TGTGCCAGCAGTTACTCGACAGGGGTCCAGCCCCAGCATTTT. This translates into CASSYSTGVQPQHF.

The gene calls are TRBV7-2 and TRBJ2-3, with 7 positions matching TRBD2. V was pared by 3 bases and J by 3 bases, with 12 bases of the junction left unmatched. Germline V gives CDR1 SGHTA, CDR2 FQGNSA. This CDR3 is built from 17 residues. The CDR3, as DNA: TGTGCCAGCAGCTTGTATCCCCCGGGGGGAGGGACAGATACGCAGTATTTT. Its translation is CASSLYPPGGGTDTQYF. The whole variable domain, remainder taken from reference TRBV7-2 and TRBJ2-3, is GAGVSQSPSNKVTEKGKDVELRCDPISGHTALYWYRQSLGQGLEFLIYFQGNSAPDKSGLPSDRFSAERTGGSVSTLTIQRTQQEDSAVYLCASSLYPPGGGTDTQYFGPGTRLTVL.

Ten or more counts support this clonotype. The chain carries TRBV20-1 and TRBJ2-1; 12 bases fit TRBD2. Germline V gives CDR1 DFQATT, CDR2 SNEGSKA (reference sequence). CDR3 length: 15 amino acids. The V and J ends lost 6 bases and 3 bases, in that order; junction bases with no gene match: 6. CDR3 coding DNA: TGCAGTGCGGGAAGACTAGCGGGGGACTACAATGAGCAGTTCTTC. Protein: CSAGRLAGDYNEQFF.

The chain is built from TRBV9 and TRBJ2-2; D may match TRBD1 or TRBD2 (5 bases each). This CDR3 is 16 amino acids long. V lost 0 bases and J lost 2, with 11 bases in between. Germline V lookup: CDR1 SGDLS, CDR2 YYNGEE. This CDR3 reads CASSVGGTVNTGELFF. The CDR3 DNA follows: TGTGCCAGCAGCGTAGGGGGGACGGTTAACACCGGGGAGCTGTTTTTT. Full variable domain (outside the CDR3, taken from reference TRBV9 and TRBJ2-2): DSGVTQTPKHLITATGQRVTLRCSPRSGDLSVYWYQQSLDQGLQFLIQYYNGEERAKGNILERFSAQQFPDLHSELNLSSLELGDSALYFCASSVGGTVNTGELFFGEGSRLTVL.

Of note for this clonotype: A read error may explain this, as a much larger clone is one base away. The chain is built from TRBV29-1 and TRBJ2-1; D is perhaps TRBD2 (6 bases). Germline values: CDR1 SQVTM, CDR2 ANQGSEA. The CDR3 is 10 amino acids. Trimming stripped 6 bases from V and 15 bases from J, with 15 bases between. The CDR3 loop reads CSVTSRVPFF. The CDR3 DNA follows: TGCAGCGTCACTAGCCGAGTTCCGTTCTTC.

The chain links TRBV6-5 to TRBJ2-1; 8 bases are shared with TRBD2. Germline CDR1 MNHEY, CDR2 SVGAGI. This CDR3 is built from 16 residues. Trimming cost V 0 bases and J 13 bases; bases outside gene matches: 14. CDR3: CASSYSTSGGGGSQFF. The CDR3 coding sequence is TGTGCCAGCAGTTACTCGACCAGCGGGGGAGGTGGGTCCCAGTTCTTC.

This clonotype was counted a few times. The rearrangement uses TRBV9 and TRBJ2-3; D remains unclear. There are 15 residues in the CDR3. Per the germline V gene, CDR1 is SGDLS and CDR2 is YYNGEE. Deletions cut 3 bases from V and 2 bases from J, with 13 bases between. CDR3 residues: CASSARPTHTDTQYF. CDR3 DNA: TGTGCCAGCAGCGCACGACCTACCCACACAGATACGCAGTATTTT.

As regards this clonotype: A read error may be the cause here, since a much bigger clone is one base away. The gene calls are TRBV29-1 and TRBJ2-1, with D tentatively TRBD2 (5 bases). Germline values: CDR1 SQVTM, CDR2 ANQGSEA. This CDR3 comprises 11 residues. CDR3 sequence: CSVDSGNERFF. The CDR3 nucleotides read TGCAGCGTTGACAGCGGAAATGAGCGGTTCTTC.

The CDR3 loop reads CASSQGPGRANTGELFF. For the CDR3, the DNA is TGTGCCAGCAGCCAGGGGCCTGGCAGGGCAAACACCGGGGAGCTGTTTTTT. The chain carries TRBV4-2 and TRBJ2-2; tentatively, D is TRBD1 (5 bases). The germline CDR1 and CDR2 sequences are LGHNA and YNFKEQ. The length of the CDR3 is 17 residues. Trimming took 3 bases from V and 2 from J, leaving 16 bases between them.